This T cell receptor beta chain was captured in a study of blood T cell repertoires in COVID-19. Assay: immunoSEQ multiplex PCR; the TCRdb copy retains only in-frame clones and omits some. The profile shows 100,000 to 150,000 clones, around four fifths of them singletons. Germline CDR1 reads SGHAT; CDR2 reads FQNNGV. V lost 3 bases, J lost 1 base, and 6 bases lay in between. This CDR3 contains 13 residues. J is TRBJ1-1 and V is TRBV11-2; the D is unclear. The origin of this receptor is a man at least 80 years old with COVID-19, enrolled during active disease. The sequenced sample consisted of peripheral blood. The CDR3 is CASSFSENTEAFF. CDR3 DNA sequence: TGTGCCAGCAGCTTCTCAGAGAACACTGAAGCTTTCTTT.